This T cell receptor (beta chain) was recovered during a study of blood T cells in healthy people across ages. This clonotype is a singleton in its sample. Total RNA amounts of at least 6 micrograms were extracted per sample. Sample-barcoded 5' priming and a J-beta primer mix drove a second PCR of roughly 6 to 12 cycles. TCRdb recomputed calls from the 5' RACE reads with MiXCR, one row per CDR3 protein. The sample comprises roughly 1,000,000 distinct CDR3 sequences, around 27% of which are singletons, and approximately 0.75% rests with the top ten. Another study also made use of these data, one on T cells of mothers and their children. From that second work: A few healthy Caucasian mothers and their six children were the donors.

The sequencing input was blood. This receptor was identified in a girl aged 2 to 9 in good health.

This chain's CDR3 is CASRLMGRNTGELFF. The DNA for the CDR3 is TGTGCCAGCAGGCTAATGGGCAGGAACACCGGGGAGCTGTTTTTT. This rearrangement joins TRBV28 to TRBJ2-2; no firm D call. With 6 bases removed from V and 1 base from J, the gap between germline ends came to 12 bases. The CDR3 has 15 amino acids. Germline loops: CDR1 MDHEN, CDR2 SYDVKM.